A single sample is the source of the 28 T cell receptor beta chains below, sequenced in a study of T cells in Graves' hyperthyroidism and ophthalmopathy (dated by TCRdb to 2018 to 2020). Libraries came from multiplex PCR. Instrument used: Illumina HiSeq 2000. Amplification of TCR beta CDR3 regions was carried out from RNA transcripts. For the first round of RT-PCR on the TCR CDR3, the HTBI primer set was used together with the Qiagen OneStep RT-PCR kit. Starting from the raw public reads, TCRdb applied fastp trimming at Q25, assembled clones with MiXCR and retained in-frame beta chains. Every CDR3 protein is listed once, alongside the most common genes and DNA of its rows. The sample includes around 350,000 distinct CDR3 sequences, with roughly an eighth observed a single time. Of the sample, 9% to 9.5% is held by the ten largest clones. Input material: blood. The receptors derive from a woman between 18 and 30 years old with Graves' hyperthyroidism.

This clonotype was found many times. The rearrangement uses TRBV9 and TRBJ2-5, with D perhaps matching TRBD1 (5 bases). This CDR3 has 15 amino acids. In germline, CDR1 is SGDLS, CDR2 YYNGEE. Trimming shortened V by 0 bases and J by 1 base, and 10 bases separated the two germline ends. The CDR3 is CASSVGTGRQETQYF. The CDR3 nucleotides read TGTGCCAGCAGCGTAGGTACAGGCCGCCAAGAGACCCAGTACTTC.

The J gene is TRBJ2-3, the V gene TRBV7-3; maybe TRBD1 (6 bases). The CDR3 consists of 15 residues. The germline V gene has CDR1 SGHTA and CDR2 FQGTGA. The ends were cut back, 4 bases at V and 6 bases at J, with 17 bases in the middle. CDR3 DNA sequence: TGTGCCAGCAGCTCGGTTGGGACCACAGGGGATACGCAGTATTTT. Its translation: CASSSVGTTGDTQYF.

The genes are TRBV7-9 and TRBJ2-1; possible D gene TRBD2, 6 bases. Germline lookup yields CDR1 SEHNR and CDR2 FQNEAQ (reference sequence). Deletions cut 1 base from V and 9 bases from J, with 16 bases between. CDR3 length: 15 residues. CDR3 sequence reads: CASSLGLGASGEQFF. The CDR3 bases are TGTGCCAGCAGCTTAGGACTAGGTGCTTCGGGTGAGCAGTTCTTC.

The V call is TRBV29-1, the J call TRBJ2-1; D not resolved. The CDR3 has 14 residues. The germline V gene has CDR1 SQVTM and CDR2 ANQGSEA. The V gene lost 1 base and the J gene lost 1 base, with 8 bases spanning the gap. The CDR3 spells CSVEAPQSYNEQFF. The CDR3 coding sequence is TGCAGCGTTGAAGCCCCCCAATCCTACAATGAGCAGTTCTTC.

This clonotype was counted ten times or more. The rearrangement joins TRBV10-3 to TRBJ1-5, with TRBD1 matching over 9 bases. The CDR3 has 15 amino acids. CDR1 is ENHRY, CDR2 SYGVKD, per germline. The V segment lost 5 bases and the J segment 4 bases; nucleotides outside the gene matches: 6. CDR3 nucleotides: TGTGCCATCAGTTCGGGACAGGGAGAAAATCAGCCCCAGCATTTT. Translation: CAISSGQGENQPQHF.

This clonotype occurred a few times. The V call is TRBV5-1, the J call TRBJ2-5, with 10 bases aligning to TRBD2. Germline CDR1 SGHRS, CDR2 YFSETQ. This CDR3 comprises 14 residues. J gave up 5 bases and V 3 bases, and 4 bases lay outside the gene matches. The CDR3 DNA sequence: TGCGCCAGCAGCTCCGCTAGCGGGGGTGAGACCCAGTACTTC. It yields the protein CASSSASGGETQYF.

The table lists this clonotype with many counts. This rearrangement joins TRBV20-1 to TRBJ2-2; the D is unclear. The CDR3 contains 16 residues. Germline lookup yields CDR1 DFQATT and CDR2 SNEGSKA (reference sequence). Trimming removed 0 bases from V and 5 bases from J, with 16 bases in between. The CDR3 spells CSARDPVYGATGELFF. DNA of the CDR3: TGCAGTGCTAGAGATCCGGTATACGGTGCGACCGGGGAGCTGTTTTTT.

This clonotype came up many times. The J gene is TRBJ1-5, the V gene TRBV12-3 or TRBV12-4; D remains unclear. This CDR3 is 15 amino acids long. V was cut by 7 bases and J by 4 bases, with 17 bases left in between. CDR3: CASTNEGRKNQPQHF. Here the CDR3 DNA reads TGTGCCAGCACGAACGAAGGGAGAAAAAATCAGCCCCAGCATTTT.

Ten or more counts support this clonotype. The rearrangement uses TRBV5-1 and TRBJ1-2, with unresolved D. The CDR3 loop spans 15 amino acids. V gave up 2 bases and J gave up 2 bases, with 13 bases separating them. Germline V gene data show CDR1 as SGHRS and CDR2 as YFSETQ. The CDR3: CASSLGFGVNYGYTF. The CDR3 DNA reads as TGCGCCAGCAGCTTAGGTTTTGGGGTAAACTATGGCTACACCTTC.

This clonotype has just a few counts. V and J are TRBV11-2 and TRBJ1-3, with TRBD1 as a possible D gene (5 bases). V lost 5 bases and J 2 bases, leaving 13 bases between the germline ends. In germline, CDR1 is SGHAT, CDR2 FQNNGV. The length of the CDR3 is 15 residues. This chain's CDR3 is CASSPKWGTGNTIYF. As DNA, the CDR3 is TGTGCCAGCAGCCCTAAATGGGGCACTGGAAACACCATATATTTT.

Many counts were recorded for this clonotype. V is TRBV19 and J is TRBJ1-2; D possibly corresponds to TRBD1 (5 bases). This CDR3 has 12 amino acids. Looked up from germline, CDR1 is LNHDA and CDR2 is SQIVND (reference sequence). Trimming pared 7 bases from V and 6 bases from J, leaving 12 bases between. The CDR3 sequence: CASTPGSHGYTF. The CDR3 DNA is TGTGCCAGTACACCAGGGTCCCATGGCTACACCTTC.

This clonotype was picked up many times. The chain recombines TRBV12-3 or TRBV12-4 with TRBJ2-7; tentatively, D is TRBD2 (5 bases). The V and J ends lost 8 bases and 6 bases respectively, with 11 bases between them. CDR3 length: 11 residues. The CDR3 region has the DNA TGTGCCAGCGGGAGAGAAGGCGAGCAGTACTTC. As protein: CASGREGEQYF.

In this sample, this clonotype turned up many times. CDR3 region: CASSRAGTGNYEQYF. The CDR3 DNA follows: TGTGCCAGCAGCCGGGCCGGGACAGGGAATTACGAGCAGTACTTC. This chain joins TRBV12-3 or TRBV12-4 and TRBJ2-7; 9 bases are shared with TRBD1. J lost 4 bases, V lost 6 bases, and 10 bases had no gene match. The CDR3 has 15 amino acids.

This chain connects TRBV7-2 to TRBJ2-3; 12 bases are shared with TRBD2. This CDR3 contains 17 residues. Germline lookup yields CDR1 SGHTA and CDR2 FQGNSA. The junction had 7 bases not matched to a gene; V was cut back by 1 base and J by 5 bases. The CDR3: CASSLDRLAGGGDTQYF. CDR3 in DNA: TGTGCCAGCAGCTTAGATCGGCTAGCGGGGGGGGGAGATACGCAGTATTTT. Full variable domain (outside the CDR3, taken from reference TRBV7-2 and TRBJ2-3): GAGVSQSPSNKVTEKGKDVELRCDPISGHTALYWYRQSLGQGLEFLIYFQGNSAPDKSGLPSDRFSAERTGGSVSTLTIQRTQQEDSAVYLCASSLDRLAGGGDTQYFGPGTRLTVL.

This clonotype was detected only a few times. This sequence joins TRBV15 and TRBJ2-1, with D tentatively TRBD1 (5 bases). The CDR3 contains 15 residues. Trimming removed 7 bases at V and 0 bases at J, with 13 bases between. Germline assignment: CDR1 LNHNV and CDR2 YYDKDF (reference sequence). CDR3 coding DNA: TGTGCCACCACCCAACGGACAAACTCCTACAATGAGCAGTTCTTC. The encoded protein is CATTQRTNSYNEQFF.

This chain links TRBV4-2 with TRBJ1-1; D is ambiguous. Germline CDR1 reads LGHNA; CDR2 reads YNFKEQ. Trimming shortened V by 3 bases and J by 4 bases, and 12 bases separated the two germline ends. This CDR3 contains 14 residues. In nucleotides, the CDR3 is TGTGCCAGCAGCCACGTCCCCCAAGCCACTGAAGCTTTCTTT. Translated, it gives CASSHVPQATEAFF.

This clonotype was seen ten or more times. The chain couples TRBV6-1 to TRBJ1-2; 7 bases are a match to TRBD1. Germline CDR1 is MNHNS and CDR2 is SASEGT. V was pared by 6 bases and J by 5 bases, with 9 bases of the junction left unmatched. This CDR3 has 14 residues. CDR3 sequence reads: CASRPRQGMYGYTF. The CDR3 DNA follows: TGTGCCAGCAGGCCCAGACAGGGAATGTATGGCTACACCTTC.

As regards this clonotype: A much larger clone lies a single base off, so this may be a read error. The chain joins TRBV28 to TRBJ1-1; perhaps TRBD1 as D (5 bases). This CDR3 contains 14 residues. Germline V CDR1 and CDR2: MDHEN, SYDVKM. CDR3 coding DNA: TGTGCCAGCAGTTTGGCGGCCACGACAGCTGAAGCTTCCTTT. This encodes CASSLAATTAEASF.

This clonotype was counted many times. The V gene is TRBV27, the J gene TRBJ2-7, with 7 bases fitting TRBD2. The CDR3 extends over 15 amino acids. CDR1 is MNHEY and CDR2 is SMNVEV in the germline V gene (reference sequence). V lost 2 bases and J lost 0; bases outside the gene matches: 4. CDR3 in DNA: TGTGCCAGCAGTTTACTAGCGGAGTTCTCCTACGAGCAGTACTTC. It translates to CASSLLAEFSYEQYF.

Ten or more counts support this clonotype. The gene calls are TRBV5-6 and TRBJ2-7, with D uncertain. The V end lost 4 bases, the J end lost 5 bases, and 13 bases lay between the germline ends. The CDR3 runs 13 residues. CDR1 and CDR2 (germline): SGHDT, YYEEEE. The CDR3 DNA is TGTGCCAGCAGCACCACTCACCGGGACGAGCAGTACTTC. Translated, it gives CASSTTHRDEQYF.

The sample holds many counts of this clonotype. J is TRBJ2-3 and V is TRBV2; D may be TRBD2 (7 bases). Trimming shortened V by 6 bases and J by 5 bases, and 18 bases separated the two germline ends. CDR1 is SNHLY and CDR2 is FYNNEI in the germline V gene. The CDR3 consists of 15 residues. The CDR3 reads CASSPLEGGIDTQYF. The CDR3 region has the DNA TGTGCCAGCAGCCCCCTTGAGGGGGGGATAGATACGCAGTATTTT.

This clonotype was recorded at least ten times. The chain is built from TRBV3-1 and TRBJ1-1, with TRBD1 as a possible D gene (6 bases). The CDR3 extends over 16 amino acids. The V end was cut by 7 bases, the J end by 2 bases, with 20 bases between. CDR1 is LGHDT and CDR2 is YNNKEL in the germline V gene (reference sequence). The CDR3 loop reads CASNFGGRGANTEAFF. CDR3 DNA: TGTGCCAGCAACTTCGGGGGCAGGGGAGCTAACACTGAAGCTTTCTTT.

This clonotype was seen a few times. The V gene is TRBV27, the J gene TRBJ2-7; tentatively, D is TRBD1 (6 bases). This CDR3 contains 14 residues. V lost 5 bases, J lost 3 bases, and 14 bases lay in between. Germline V gene lookup returns CDR1 MNHEY and CDR2 SMNVEV (reference sequence). CDR3 region: CASSKQGLSYEQYF. CDR3 nucleotide sequence: TGTGCCAGCAGTAAACAGGGTTTGAGCTACGAGCAGTACTTC.

The table lists this clonotype with many counts. The CDR3 DNA follows: TGTGCCAGCAGTGCCCGACCGGCCTCGGCCGGGGAGCTGTTTTTT. Protein product: CASSARPASAGELFF. V usage is TRBV6-1 and J usage is TRBJ2-2; no clear D. This CDR3 is 15 amino acids long. Germline loops: CDR1 MNHNS, CDR2 SASEGT. V was pared by 4 bases and J by 6 bases, with 15 bases between.

This clonotype was counted ten times or more. V and J are TRBV7-3 and TRBJ1-1; 10 positions agree with TRBD1. The CDR3 spans 15 residues. The V and J ends lost 5 bases and 5 bases, in that order; junction bases with no gene match: 8. CDR1 SGHTA and CDR2 FQGTGA come from the germline V gene. This CDR3 is CASSIRGQGTTEAFF. Written as DNA, the CDR3 is TGTGCCAGCAGCATACGGGGACAGGGGACTACTGAAGCTTTCTTT.

Many counts were recorded for this clonotype. Compared with germline, one end of the junction differs, possibly owing to a read error. This rearrangement joins TRBV5-1 to TRBJ2-1; D perhaps matches TRBD1 (6 bases). CDR3 size: 15 residues. Germline V lookup: CDR1 SGHRS, CDR2 YFSETQ. CDR3 sequence (DNA): TGCGCCAGCAGCCCGAGGGGGAGATCCTCCAATGAGCAGTTCTTC. Translated: CASSPRGRSSNEQFF.

Many counts were recorded for this clonotype. The rearrangement links TRBV7-2 to TRBJ2-1; D call uncertain. With 5 bases removed from V and 6 bases from J, the gap between germline ends came to 8 bases. In germline, CDR1 is SGHTA, CDR2 FQGNSA. The length of the CDR3 is 12 residues. CDR3 bases: TGTGCCAGCAGCGCGCGCGGCAATGAGCAGTTCTTC. Translated: CASSARGNEQFF.

In its sample, this clonotype was seen many times. The chain carries TRBV20-1 and TRBJ2-7, with a weak D call TRBD2 (5 bases). The germline V and J ends were trimmed by 2 bases and 3 bases, with 17 bases remaining between them. CDR3 length equals 15 residues. Germline-derived CDR1 and CDR2 are DFQATT and SNEGSKA (reference sequence). CDR3 amino acids: CSARFRRVGNYEQYF. DNA for the CDR3: TGCAGTGCTAGATTTAGGCGGGTAGGCAACTACGAGCAGTACTTC.